Sequencing of this TCR beta chain was carried out in a study of CD8 T cells in ankylosing spondylitis. Study results and limitations: The study looked at matched synovial fluid samples from ankylosing spondylitis patients. Disease-linked clones were reported to be significantly enriched there.

Libraries for TCR beta were made by quantitative 5'-RACE with molecular barcodes. TCRdb fed the 5' RACE reads into MiXCR, producing one record per CDR3 protein. The repertoire holds 200,000 to 250,000 distinct CDR3 sequences, with over 8.5% as singletons. This clonotype was detected ten times or more. Its specificity is not known. Germline lookup yields CDR1 LNHNV and CDR2 YYDKDF (reference sequence). The CDR3 consists of 19 residues. After removal of 0 bases from V and 8 bases from J, the junction contained 19 bases not matched to a gene. The TCR was taken from a male donor with ankylosing spondylitis or in good health (not recorded which). The rearrangement links TRBV15 to TRBJ2-1; 7 bases map to TRBD2. Sequences were obtained from blood, either unsorted or a sorted T cell fraction (not recorded which). This CDR3 reads CATSRDFRTGEGFSDEQFF. Written as DNA, the CDR3 is TGTGCCACCAGCAGAGATTTCCGTACGGGGGAGGGCTTTAGCGATGAGCAGTTCTTC.